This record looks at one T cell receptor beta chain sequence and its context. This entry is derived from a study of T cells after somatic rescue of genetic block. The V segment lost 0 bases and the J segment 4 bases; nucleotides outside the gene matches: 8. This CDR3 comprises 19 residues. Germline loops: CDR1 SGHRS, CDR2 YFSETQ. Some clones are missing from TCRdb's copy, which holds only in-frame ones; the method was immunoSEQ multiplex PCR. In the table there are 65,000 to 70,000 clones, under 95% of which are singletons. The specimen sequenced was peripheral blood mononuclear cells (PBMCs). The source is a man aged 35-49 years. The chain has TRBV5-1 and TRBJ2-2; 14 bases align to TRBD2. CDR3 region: CASSLAARLAGGFTGELFF. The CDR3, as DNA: TGCGCCAGCAGCTTGGCGGCTCGACTAGCGGGAGGGTTCACCGGGGAGCTGTTTTTT.